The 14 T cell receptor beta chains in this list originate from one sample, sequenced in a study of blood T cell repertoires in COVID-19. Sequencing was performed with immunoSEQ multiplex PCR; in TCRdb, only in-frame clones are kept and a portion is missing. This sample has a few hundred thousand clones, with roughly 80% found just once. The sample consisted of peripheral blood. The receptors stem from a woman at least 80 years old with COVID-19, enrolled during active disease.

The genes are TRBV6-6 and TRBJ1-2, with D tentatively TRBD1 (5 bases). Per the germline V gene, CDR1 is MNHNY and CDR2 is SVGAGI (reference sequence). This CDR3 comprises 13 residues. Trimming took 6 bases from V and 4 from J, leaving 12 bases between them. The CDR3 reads CASSLGGSYGYTF. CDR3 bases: TGTGCCAGCAGCCTCGGGGGGTCCTATGGCTACACCTTC.

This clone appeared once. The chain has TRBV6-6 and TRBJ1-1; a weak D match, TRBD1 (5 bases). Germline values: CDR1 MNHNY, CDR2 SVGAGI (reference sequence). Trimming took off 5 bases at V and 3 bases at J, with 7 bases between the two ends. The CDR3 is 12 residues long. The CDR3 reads CASSDSYTEAFF. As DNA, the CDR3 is TGTGCCAGCAGTGACAGTTACACTGAAGCTTTCTTT.

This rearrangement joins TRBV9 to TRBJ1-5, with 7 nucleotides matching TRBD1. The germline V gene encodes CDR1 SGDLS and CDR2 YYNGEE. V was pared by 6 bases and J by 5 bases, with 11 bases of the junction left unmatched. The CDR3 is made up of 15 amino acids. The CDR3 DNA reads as TGTGCCAGCAACTCAGGGGGGACCCGTTATCAGCCCCAGCATTTT. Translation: CASNSGGTRYQPQHF. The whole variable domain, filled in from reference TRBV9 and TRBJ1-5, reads DSGVTQTPKHLITATGQRVTLRCSPRSGDLSVYWYQQSLDQGLQFLIQYYNGEERAKGNILERFSAQQFPDLHSELNLSSLELGDSALYFCASNSGGTRYQPQHFGDGTRLSIL.

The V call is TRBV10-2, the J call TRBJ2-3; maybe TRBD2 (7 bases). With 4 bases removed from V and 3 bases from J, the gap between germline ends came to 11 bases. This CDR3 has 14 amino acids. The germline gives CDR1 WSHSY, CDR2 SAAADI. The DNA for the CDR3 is TGCGCCAGCAGTGTCGCGGGGGCTACAGATACGCAGTATTTT. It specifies CASSVAGATDTQYF.

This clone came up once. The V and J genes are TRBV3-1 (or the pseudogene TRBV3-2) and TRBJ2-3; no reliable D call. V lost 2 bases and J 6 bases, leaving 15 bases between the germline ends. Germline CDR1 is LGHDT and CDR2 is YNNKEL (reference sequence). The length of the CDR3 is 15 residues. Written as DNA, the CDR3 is TGTGCCAGCAGCCAAAATGGGCGCGCTACGGATACGCAGTATTTT. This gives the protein CASSQNGRATDTQYF.

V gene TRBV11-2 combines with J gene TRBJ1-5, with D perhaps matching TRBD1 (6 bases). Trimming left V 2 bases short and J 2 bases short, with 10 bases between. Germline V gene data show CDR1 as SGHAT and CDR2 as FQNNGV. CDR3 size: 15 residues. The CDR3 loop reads CASSLYGGGNQPQHF. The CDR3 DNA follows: TGTGCCAGCAGCTTATATGGGGGCGGCAATCAGCCCCAGCATTTT.

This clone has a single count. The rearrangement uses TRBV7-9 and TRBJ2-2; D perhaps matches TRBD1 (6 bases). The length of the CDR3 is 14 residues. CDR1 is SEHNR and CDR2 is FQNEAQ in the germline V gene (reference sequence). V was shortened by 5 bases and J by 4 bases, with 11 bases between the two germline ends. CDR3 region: CASSLTGFTGELFF. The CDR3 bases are TGTGCCAGCAGCCTCACAGGGTTCACCGGGGAGCTGTTTTTT.

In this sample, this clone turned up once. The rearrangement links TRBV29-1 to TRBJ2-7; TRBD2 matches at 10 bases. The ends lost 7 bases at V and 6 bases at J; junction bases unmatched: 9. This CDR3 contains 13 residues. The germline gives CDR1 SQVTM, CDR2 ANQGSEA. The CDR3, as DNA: TGCAGCGGCGGGACTAGCGAGTCCGGCGAGCAGTACTTC. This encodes CSGGTSESGEQYF.

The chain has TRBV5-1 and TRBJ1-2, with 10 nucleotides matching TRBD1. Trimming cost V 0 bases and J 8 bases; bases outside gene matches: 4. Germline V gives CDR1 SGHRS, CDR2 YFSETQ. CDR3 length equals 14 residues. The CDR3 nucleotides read TGCGCCAGCAGCTTGGGACAGGGGGCGCGAGGCTACACCTTC. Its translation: CASSLGQGARGYTF.

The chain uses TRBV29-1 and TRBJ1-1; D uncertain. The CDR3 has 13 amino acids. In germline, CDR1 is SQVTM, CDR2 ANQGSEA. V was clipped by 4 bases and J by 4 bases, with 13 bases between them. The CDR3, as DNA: TGCAGCGTTGGGGAGGACGTAGGCACTGAAGCTTTCTTT. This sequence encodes CSVGEDVGTEAFF.

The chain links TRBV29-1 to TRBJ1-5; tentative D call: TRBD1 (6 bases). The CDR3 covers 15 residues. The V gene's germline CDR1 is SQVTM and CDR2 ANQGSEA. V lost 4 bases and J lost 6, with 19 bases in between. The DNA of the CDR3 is TGCAGCGTTGGGGGTTCAACAGGGTCCGGTCAGCCCCAGCATTTT. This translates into CSVGGSTGSGQPQHF.

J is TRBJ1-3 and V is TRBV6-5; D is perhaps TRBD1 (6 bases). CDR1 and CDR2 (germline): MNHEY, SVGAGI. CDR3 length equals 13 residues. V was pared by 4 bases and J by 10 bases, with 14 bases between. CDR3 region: CASSLGGGPTIYF. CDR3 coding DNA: TGTGCCAGCAGTTTGGGAGGGGGGCCTACCATATATTTT.

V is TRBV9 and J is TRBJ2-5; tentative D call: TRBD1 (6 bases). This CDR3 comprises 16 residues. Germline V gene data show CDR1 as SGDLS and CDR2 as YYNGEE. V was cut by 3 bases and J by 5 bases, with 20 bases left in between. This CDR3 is CASSASRGMGRETQYF. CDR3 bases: TGTGCCAGCAGCGCCTCAAGGGGGATGGGGCGGGAGACCCAGTACTTC.

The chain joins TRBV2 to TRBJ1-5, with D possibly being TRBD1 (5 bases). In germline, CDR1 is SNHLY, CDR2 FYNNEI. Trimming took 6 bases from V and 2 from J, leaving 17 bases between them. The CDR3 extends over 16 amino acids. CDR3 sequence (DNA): TGTGCCAGCAGAGCGCTACAGGACAAACGCAATCAGCCCCAGCATTTT. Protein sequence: CASRALQDKRNQPQHF.